These 24 T cell receptor beta chains originate from one sample sequenced in a study of T-cell memory formation after mild COVID-19 (dated by TCRdb to about 2021). The protocol used for the library was 5' RACE. For sequencing, an Illumina NovaSeq 6000 was employed. TCRdb handled the public reads itself, with Q25 trimming in fastp and clone calling in MiXCR, and kept productive beta chains. Rows with one shared CDR3 protein collapse into an entry with the most common genes and DNA. For this sample the table gives some 450,000 distinct CDR3 sequences, of which about 20% were detected only once. About 22% of the sample is in the top ten clones. The sequenced material came from PBMCs or a T cell subset sorted from them (not recorded which). Receptors were obtained from a man aged 18 to 30 who had mild COVID-19 (a few samples of this study predate the infection). The sample titles of this study are shuffled in the database, so cell type and time point are left out; the donor was told from shared clones.

This clonotype has at least ten counts. The rearrangement uses TRBV4-3 and TRBJ2-3; the D call may be TRBD1 or TRBD2 (5 bases each). Germline assignment: CDR1 LGHNA and CDR2 YSLEER. Trimming shortened V by 3 bases and J by 0 bases, and 13 bases separated the two germline ends. The CDR3 runs 16 residues. The CDR3 DNA follows: TGCGCCAGCAGCCAGTCCGGGACGGCAAGCACAGATACGCAGTATTTT. It yields the protein CASSQSGTASTDTQYF.

V and J are TRBV7-8 and TRBJ2-2; no clear D gene. V was cut by 5 bases and J by 6 bases, with 10 bases left in between. The length of the CDR3 is 13 residues. Germline V gene sequence: CDR1 SGHVS, CDR2 FQNEAQ. In DNA, the CDR3 is TGTGCCAGCAGCCACACGACCCCCGGGGAGCTGTTTTTT. Its translation: CASSHTTPGELFF.

The chain employs TRBV5-1 and TRBJ2-2; D uncertain. The CDR3 runs to 16 residues. V gave up 1 base and J gave up 0 bases, with 10 bases separating them. CDR1 is SGHRS, CDR2 YFSETQ, per germline. In DNA form, the CDR3 reads TGCGCCAGCAGCTTGTCGGGCAGATCGAACACCGGGGAGCTGTTTTTT. It encodes CASSLSGRSNTGELFF.

This chain connects TRBV30 to TRBJ1-1; no clear D. V lost 1 base, J lost 10 bases, and 10 bases lay in between. There are 11 residues in the CDR3. CDR1 GTSNPN and CDR2 SVGIG come from the germline V gene (reference sequence). CDR3 DNA: TGTGCCTGGAGTGGAGGCGGGATAGCTTTCTTT. Translation: CAWSGGGIAFF.

The sample holds a few counts of this clonotype. CDR3 sequence (DNA): TGTGCCACCAACGGGACTAGCGGGGGGGCCAGGTACAATGAGCAGTTCTTC. Amino acid sequence: CATNGTSGGARYNEQFF. The V and J genes are TRBV24-1 and TRBJ2-1; TRBD2 matches at 16 bases. Germline V gene data show CDR1 as KGHDR and CDR2 as SFDVKD. Trimming cost V 8 bases and J 4 bases; bases outside gene matches: 7. CDR3 length: 17 amino acids.

This clonotype was counted only a few times. The chain has TRBV9 and TRBJ2-1; D gene unclear. The germline CDR1 and CDR2 sequences are SGDLS and YYNGEE. V dropped 2 bases and J dropped 7 bases, with 10 bases sitting between them. The CDR3 length is 13 residues. CDR3 in amino acids: CASSVSGFNEQFF. The CDR3 nucleotides are TGTGCCAGCAGCGTCTCCGGCTTTAATGAGCAGTTCTTC. Full variable domain (missing parts from reference TRBV9 and TRBJ2-1): DSGVTQTPKHLITATGQRVTLRCSPRSGDLSVYWYQQSLDQGLQFLIQYYNGEERAKGNILERFSAQQFPDLHSELNLSSLELGDSALYFCASSVSGFNEQFFGPGTRLTVL.

The chain couples TRBV6-2 or TRBV6-3 to TRBJ2-3, with D perhaps assigned TRBD1 or TRBD2 (5 bases each). The CDR3 extends over 16 amino acids. Germline assignment: CDR1 MNHEY and CDR2 SVGEGT. V gave up 7 bases and J gave up 2 bases, with 19 bases separating them. The CDR3 DNA reads TGTGCCAGCACCTACGGGCCCGGGGACGACACAGATACGCAGTATTTT. Translated, it gives CASTYGPGDDTDTQYF.

The J gene is TRBJ1-1, the V gene TRBV12-5; D gene unclear. CDR3 size: 11 residues. V was pared by 3 bases and J by 10 bases, with 9 bases between. From germline, CDR1 is LGHNT and CDR2 FRNRAP. The CDR3 protein is CASGLGRIAFF. CDR3 nucleotide sequence: TGTGCTAGTGGTTTAGGGCGTATAGCTTTCTTT.

This clonotype has only a few counts. The chain employs TRBV20-1 and TRBJ2-5; D might be TRBD2 (5 bases). V lost 7 bases to trimming and J lost 5 bases, with 17 bases between them. Germline CDR1 reads DFQATT; CDR2 reads SNEGSKA (reference sequence). This CDR3 comprises 13 residues. The CDR3 DNA follows: TGCAGTGGCGGGCGCGGACCCTGGGAGACCCAGTACTTC. It yields the protein CSGGRGPWETQYF.

This clonotype showed up just a few times. The gene calls are TRBV5-1 and TRBJ2-7; 9 bases fit TRBD1. This CDR3 has 15 residues. Unmatched junction bases numbered 7, after V lost 4 bases and J lost 2 bases. Germline V gene lookup returns CDR1 SGHRS and CDR2 YFSETQ. The CDR3: CASSPGQGAAYEQYF. In DNA, the CDR3 is TGCGCCAGCAGCCCGGGACAGGGTGCGGCCTACGAGCAGTACTTC. The full variable domain, in which reference TRBV5-1 and TRBJ2-7 provide the parts outside the CDR3, is KAGVTQTPRYLIKTRGQQVTLSCSPISGHRSVSWYQQTPGQGLQFLFEYFSETQRNKGNFPGRFSGRQFSNSRSEMNVSTLELGDSALYLCASSPGQGAAYEQYFGPGTRLTVT.

This clonotype was counted between two and nine times. This chain uses TRBV7-2 with TRBJ2-3; 10 bases line up with TRBD2. The CDR3 is made up of 18 amino acids. The trim removed 0 bases at V and 3 bases at J, leaving 9 bases unmatched. Germline V gene data show CDR1 as SGHTA and CDR2 as FQGNSA. For the CDR3, the DNA is TGTGCCAGCAGCTTAGCGTCGGCTAGCGGGGGTCCTACAGATACGCAGTATTTT. Its protein product is CASSLASASGGPTDTQYF.

This clonotype came up a few times. V and J are TRBV5-1 and TRBJ2-5; 12 bases are shared with TRBD1. Germline assignment: CDR1 SGHRS and CDR2 YFSETQ. CDR3 length: 17 residues. J lost 0 bases, V lost 2 bases, and 5 bases had no gene match. Written as DNA, the CDR3 is TGCGCCAGCAGCTTCGGGACAGGGGGCTCCTACCAAGAGACCCAGTACTTC. Its protein product is CASSFGTGGSYQETQYF.

This clonotype has ten or more counts. The gene calls are TRBV2 and TRBJ2-2; a possible D gene is TRBD2 (6 bases). V lost 6 bases to trimming and J lost 5 bases, with 13 bases between them. This CDR3 has 14 amino acids. Germline V gene lookup returns CDR1 SNHLY and CDR2 FYNNEI. The CDR3 DNA follows: TGTGCCAGCAGCCCTAATGGGGGGACCGGGGAGCTGTTTTTT. Residues: CASSPNGGTGELFF.

This clonotype was counted between two and nine times. The chain links TRBV5-1 to TRBJ2-3; D perhaps matches TRBD2 (6 bases). Germline values: CDR1 SGHRS, CDR2 YFSETQ. CDR3 length equals 18 residues. Trimming left V 4 bases short and J 3 bases short, with 24 bases between. In nucleotides, the CDR3 is TGCGCCAGCAGCCTGGAAGGCGGTTTCGGGGGACCTACAGATACGCAGTATTTT. It yields the protein CASSLEGGFGGPTDTQYF.

V gene TRBV19 combines with J gene TRBJ2-1; the D gene is possibly TRBD2 (7 bases). CDR1 is LNHDA, CDR2 SQIVND, per germline (reference sequence). Trimming removed 2 bases from V and 5 bases from J, with 10 bases in between. The CDR3 length is 14 residues. The CDR3 bases are TGTGCCAGTAGTATAACGGGGGGCGACAATGAGCAGTTCTTC. This sequence encodes CASSITGGDNEQFF. Full variable domain (remainder filled in from reference TRBV19 and TRBJ2-1): DGGITQSPKYLFRKEGQNVTLSCEQNLNHDAMYWYRQDPGQGLRLIYYSQIVNDFQKGDIAEGYSVSREKKESFPLTVTSAQKNPTAFYLCASSITGGDNEQFFGPGTRLTVL.

The table lists this clonotype with a few counts. The V call is TRBV19, the J call TRBJ1-1; 8 nucleotides match TRBD1. This CDR3 comprises 16 residues. With V trimmed by 4 bases and J by 2 bases, 9 bases remained unmatched. Germline assignment: CDR1 LNHDA and CDR2 SQIVND (reference sequence). CDR3 nucleotides: TGTGCCAGTAGTACCCCTCAGGGGGCCAGAAACACTGAAGCTTTCTTT. Its translation is CASSTPQGARNTEAFF.

In this sample, this clonotype turned up a few times. The chain employs TRBV9 and TRBJ2-7; D call uncertain. Germline V gene sequence: CDR1 SGDLS, CDR2 YYNGEE. The CDR3 consists of 16 residues. V lost 2 bases, J lost 1 base, and 16 bases lay in between. CDR3 DNA sequence: TGTGCCAGCAGCGTGGGTCAGACTCTAGGGTCCTACGAGCAGTACTTC. Translating gives CASSVGQTLGSYEQYF. The whole variable domain, filled in from reference TRBV9 and TRBJ2-7, reads DSGVTQTPKHLITATGQRVTLRCSPRSGDLSVYWYQQSLDQGLQFLIQYYNGEERAKGNILERFSAQQFPDLHSELNLSSLELGDSALYFCASSVGQTLGSYEQYFGPGTRLTVT.

The rearrangement uses TRBV6-2 or TRBV6-3 and TRBJ2-7; 7 positions agree with TRBD2. This CDR3 spans 15 amino acids. Germline assignment: CDR1 MNHEY and CDR2 SVGEGT. The V gene end was trimmed by 4 bases and the J gene end by 0 bases; junction bases not matched to a gene: 6. The CDR3 sequence: CASSSPGRGSYEQYF. The CDR3 DNA reads as TGTGCCAGCAGTTCCCCTGGGAGGGGCTCCTACGAGCAGTACTTC.

The sample holds many counts of this clonotype. This chain uses TRBV15 with TRBJ2-5; tentative D call: TRBD2 (6 bases). Trimming removed 6 bases from V and 5 bases from J, with 10 bases in between. The length of the CDR3 is 12 residues. Germline V lookup: CDR1 LNHNV, CDR2 YYDKDF (reference sequence). In DNA form, the CDR3 reads TGTGCCACCAGGGGGGGTGGGGAGACCCAGTACTTC. This codes for CATRGGGETQYF.

The V and J genes are TRBV9 and TRBJ1-1; D remains unclear. CDR1 SGDLS and CDR2 YYNGEE come from the germline V gene. The ends were cut back, 5 bases at V and 1 base at J, with 15 bases in the middle. The length of the CDR3 is 15 residues. This CDR3 reads CASRKEGSGNTEAFF. The CDR3, as DNA: TGTGCCAGCAGGAAAGAGGGTTCGGGGAACACTGAAGCTTTCTTT.

The V and J genes are TRBV5-5 and TRBJ2-3; no clear D. With 3 bases removed from V and 9 bases from J, the gap between germline ends came to 17 bases. Germline V CDR1 and CDR2: SGHKS, YYEKEE (reference sequence). This CDR3 is 14 amino acids long. The CDR3 here is CASSSDLYQTTQYF. Here the CDR3 DNA reads TGTGCCAGCAGCTCCGACTTGTACCAGACGACGCAGTATTTT.

The genes are TRBV18 and TRBJ2-3; 7 nucleotides align to TRBD2. CDR1 is KGHSH and CDR2 is LQKENI in the germline V gene. The CDR3 contains 16 residues. Trimming at V came to 1 base and at J to 1 base, leaving 5 bases not matched to a gene. The CDR3 nucleotides are TGTGCCAGCTCACCACTCTCCAGCGGGGGCACAGATACGCAGTATTTT. Residues: CASSPLSSGGTDTQYF.

This chain uses TRBV4-3 with TRBJ2-1, with 9 bases aligning to TRBD2. The CDR3 has 16 amino acids. Germline assignment: CDR1 LGHNA and CDR2 YSLEER. After removal of 1 base from V and 6 bases from J, the junction contained 7 bases not matched to a gene. The CDR3 DNA reads TGCGCCAGCAGCCAAGTTATCGCGGGGGGGCGCAATGAGCAGTTCTTC. This codes for CASSQVIAGGRNEQFF.

In this sample, this clonotype turned up a few times. The rearrangement joins TRBV6-5 to TRBJ2-1; possibly TRBD2 for D (5 bases). V shed 0 bases and J shed 6 bases, with 9 bases lying between them. Germline V CDR1 and CDR2: MNHEY, SVGAGI. The CDR3 loop spans 14 amino acids. DNA of the CDR3: TGTGCCAGCAGTTACTCGAGGGTGCTCAATGAGCAGTTCTTC. This encodes CASSYSRVLNEQFF.